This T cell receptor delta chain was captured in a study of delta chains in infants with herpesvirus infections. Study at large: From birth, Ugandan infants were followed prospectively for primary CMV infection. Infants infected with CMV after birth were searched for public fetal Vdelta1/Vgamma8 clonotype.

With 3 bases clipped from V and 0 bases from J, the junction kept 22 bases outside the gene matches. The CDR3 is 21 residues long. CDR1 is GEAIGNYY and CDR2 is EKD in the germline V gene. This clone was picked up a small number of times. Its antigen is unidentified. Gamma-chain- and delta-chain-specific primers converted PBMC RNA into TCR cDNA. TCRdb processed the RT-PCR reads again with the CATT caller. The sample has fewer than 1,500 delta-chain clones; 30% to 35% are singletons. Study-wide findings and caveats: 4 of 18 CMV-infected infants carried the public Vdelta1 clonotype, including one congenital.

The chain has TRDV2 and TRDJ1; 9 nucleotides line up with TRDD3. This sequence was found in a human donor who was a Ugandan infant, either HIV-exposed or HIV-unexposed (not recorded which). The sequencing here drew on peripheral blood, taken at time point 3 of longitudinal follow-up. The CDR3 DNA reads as TGTGCCTGTGACCCCGTATCTGGGGGGGATACAAGGACGACTAACACCGATAAACTCATCTTT. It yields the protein CACDPVSGGDTRTTNTDKLIF.